This T cell receptor beta chain comes out of a study of cytomegalovirus exposure and HLA in healthy donors. Primers: 60 Vbeta forward and 13 Jbeta reverse. Original processing methods: A later analysis tallied 75 million to 80 million unique TCR beta chains, 8.5 million to 11 million of them shared. The protocol was immunoSEQ multiplex PCR, while the TCRdb copy is restricted to in-frame clones and leaves out a portion. V and J calls plus clone size are reproduced from that table; the DNA served to infer D and trimming. In total, the table holds more than 45,000 clones. This CDR3 has 14 residues. The source of this sequence is a male donor in good health and CMV-seronegative. Specimen: PBMCs. This chain links TRBV21-1 with TRBJ2-3; the table assigns TRBD2, which was not confirmed against the DNA. TRBV21-1 is marked as a pseudogene. CDR3 loop: CASSNGLAGDTQYF. The CDR3 bases are TGTGCCAGCAGCAATGGCCTAGCGGGAGATACGCAGTATTTT.